These 9 T cell receptor beta chains came from one sample sequenced in a study of T cell responses to AZD1222 COVID-19 vaccine. TCRdb's copy holds only in-frame clones and misses some; the assay was immunoSEQ multiplex PCR. Altogether under 200,000 clones are present, around 90% being singletons, with the ten largest covering roughly 26%. The sample in question was peripheral blood, obtained 28 days after the second AZD1222 dose. These TCRs come from an adult who received the AZD1222 COVID-19 vaccine.

The gene calls are TRBV19 and TRBJ2-2; D remains ambiguous. This CDR3 has 13 residues. Germline lookup yields CDR1 LNHDA and CDR2 SQIVND (reference sequence). The V and J ends lost 7 bases and 3 bases respectively, with 9 bases between them. CDR3 coding DNA: TGTGCCAGTATGGCCAGCTACACCGGGGAGCTGTTTTTT. Protein: CASMASYTGELFF. The entire variable domain, with the rest obtained from reference TRBV19 and TRBJ2-2, is as follows: DGGITQSPKYLFRKEGQNVTLSCEQNLNHDAMYWYRQDPGQGLRLIYYSQIVNDFQKGDIAEGYSVSREKKESFPLTVTSAQKNPTAFYLCASMASYTGELFFGEGSRLTVL.

The chain combines TRBV6-6 with TRBJ2-3; TRBD1 or TRBD2 may be the D gene (6 bases each). The CDR3 is 15 residues long. The germline CDR1 and CDR2 sequences are MNHNY and SVGAGI (reference sequence). V was cut by 0 bases and J by 4 bases, with 11 bases left in between. CDR3 bases: TGTGCCAGCAGTTACTCGATGGGGGGCTCAGATACGCAGTATTTT. Its protein is CASSYSMGGSDTQYF.

The table lists this clone with a count of one. The V and J genes are TRBV4-1 and TRBJ2-7; possibly TRBD1 for D (5 bases). The ends were cut back, 0 bases at V and 5 bases at J, with 14 bases in the middle. Germline V CDR1 and CDR2: MGHRA, YSYEKL. This CDR3 spans 15 amino acids. The CDR3 region has the DNA TGCGCCAGCAGCCAAGATCAAGGGGTCTTCGACGAGCAGTACTTC. Protein sequence: CASSQDQGVFDEQYF.

The rearrangement uses TRBV18 and TRBJ2-1, with 9 positions matching TRBD1. Germline assignment: CDR1 KGHSH and CDR2 LQKENI. V dropped 1 base and J dropped 8; count of bases not matched to a gene: 0. The CDR3 has 13 residues. This CDR3 reads CASSPRTGDEQFF. The CDR3, as DNA: TGTGCCAGCTCACCACGGACAGGGGATGAGCAGTTCTTC.

The V call is TRBV5-1, the J call TRBJ2-5, with D perhaps being TRBD1 or TRBD2 (5 bases each). The V end was cut by 3 bases, the J end by 0 bases, with 15 bases between. The CDR3 contains 16 residues. Germline CDR1 is SGHRS and CDR2 is YFSETQ. The CDR3 DNA reads TGCGCCAGCAGCTCCTTACCCGGGACCAACCAAGAGACCCAGTACTTC. Encoded protein: CASSSLPGTNQETQYF.

V usage is TRBV9 and J usage is TRBJ2-1; D is possibly TRBD2 (5 bases). CDR3 length: 14 residues. CDR1 and CDR2 from the germline V gene are SGDLS and YYNGEE. Trimming took off 7 bases at V and 7 bases at J, with 18 bases between the two ends. The CDR3 DNA reads TGTGCCAGCGGCACGGAGAGGGAGCGGAATGAGCAGTTCTTC. Translating it yields CASGTERERNEQFF. Full variable domain (missing parts from reference TRBV9 and TRBJ2-1): DSGVTQTPKHLITATGQRVTLRCSPRSGDLSVYWYQQSLDQGLQFLIQYYNGEERAKGNILERFSAQQFPDLHSELNLSSLELGDSALYFCASGTERERNEQFFGPGTRLTVL.

This chain connects TRBV2 to TRBJ2-7, with D tentatively TRBD2 (5 bases). This CDR3 comprises 14 residues. Germline V gives CDR1 SNHLY, CDR2 FYNNEI. Trimming took off 6 bases at V and 6 bases at J, with 18 bases between the two ends. For the CDR3, the DNA is TGTGCCAGCAGACCCCCCCTTACTAGTGGCGAGCAGTACTTC. Translation gives CASRPPLTSGEQYF.

This CDR3 is CASSYGGGLGNYGYTF. CDR3 coding DNA: TGTGCCAGCAGTTACGGAGGGGGCTTGGGTAACTATGGCTACACCTTC. The chain links TRBV6-2 or TRBV6-3 to TRBJ1-2; 7 bases fit TRBD1. Germline CDR1 MNHEY, CDR2 SVGEGT. Trimming removed 2 bases from V and 1 base from J; junction bases left unmatched: 7. This CDR3 comprises 16 residues.

CDR3 loop: CASSLGQGRNQPQHF. CDR3 in DNA: TGTGCCAGCAGCTTAGGACAGGGCCGCAATCAGCCCCAGCATTTT. V usage is TRBV7-2 and J usage is TRBJ1-5; TRBD1 matches at 7 bases. The CDR3 length is 15 residues. Germline V gene data show CDR1 as SGHTA and CDR2 as FQGNSA. The V and J ends lost 1 base and 2 bases, in that order; junction bases with no gene match: 2.